The source of this T cell receptor (beta chain) is a study of tumor and adjacent non-tumor tissue in lung cancer. Study overall: Histology: about twelve adenocarcinoma, a couple of squamous cell carcinoma, 1 small cell lung cancer. Patients were aged roughly 30 to 76, nine to eleven men and roughly five women, stage I to III. The study, taken as a whole, reports: Patients with more diverse tumor TCRs had worse survival. Tumor repertoires had a smaller top 100 clone share than normal lung.

Regarding this clonotype: Its antigen is undetermined.

TCRbeta libraries were built with three rounds of nested PCR, modified from ARM-PCR. TCRdb ran MiXCR on the multiplex PCR reads and lists one entry per CDR3 protein. This sample yields 120,000 or so distinct CDR3 sequences, of which over 75% are seen a single time; around 21% belongs to the top ten. No cell sorting was done before RNA was extracted from the tissue. Germline V lookup: CDR1 SQVTM, CDR2 ANQGSEA. There are 12 residues in the CDR3. V gene TRBV29-1 combines with J gene TRBJ2-5, with TRBD2 matching over 8 bases. The last part of the DNA fits TRBJ2-3 better; the J call may be wrong. Sequencing was done on a sample of lung tumor tissue. The TCR originated in a man between 65 and 85 years old with non-small cell lung cancer. CDR3 sequence (DNA): TGCAGCGTTGAGGCAGCGGGAGAGACCCAGTATTTT. Protein product: CSVEAAGETQYF.